The T cell receptor (beta chain) described here comes from a study of beta chain features in type 1 diabetes. The CDR3 length is 14 residues. CDR1 and CDR2 from the germline V gene are SGHRS and YFSETQ. V shed 4 bases and J 1 base; nucleotides not matched to a gene: 4. Since all of the isolated RNA was reverse transcribed, expressed TCRB transcripts were what got sequenced. Data came from immunoSEQ multiplex PCR; TCRdb stores just in-frame clones and leaves some out. The profile covers about 210,000 clones, with about a tenth appearing a single time and approximately 1.5% taken by the ten largest. This sequence was found in a man aged 18 to 29 in good health. The chain is built from TRBV5-1 and TRBJ1-1; 7 bases agree with TRBD1. Sequenced input: central memory CD4+ T cells from blood. The chain's CDR3 is CASSPGQSNTEAFF. The CDR3 coding sequence is TGCGCCAGCAGCCCGGGACAGTCGAACACTGAAGCTTTCTTT.